Sequencing of this T cell receptor beta chain was carried out in a study of graft-versus-host responses after intestinal transplantation. The overall study: Recipients underwent multivisceral, liver-intestinal, or isolated intestinal transplants. Once they had received anti-thymocyte globulin induction, all recipients took tacrolimus and steroids for about three years. Regarding the study as a whole: Detection of GvH clones occurred in recipient marrow, and some had their first appearance in ileum or blood.

CDR1 and CDR2 (germline): LGHNT, FRNRAP. This CDR3 comprises 15 residues. V was cut by 1 base and J by 9 bases, with 16 bases left in between. Assay used: immunoSEQ multiplex PCR; TCRdb lists only in-frame clones, some missing. This sample has 95,000 to 130,000 clones; about nine tenths occur once, and the top ten carry around 0.2%. With regard to this clone: The target antigen is unknown.

The V gene is TRBV12-5, the J gene TRBJ2-1, with a possible D match to TRBD2 (6 bases). Here the sequenced sample was unstimulated CD4+ T cells sorted from spleen or lymph node cells, taken before intestinal transplant. The source is a human donor who received an intestinal transplant. The chain's CDR3 is CASGLDGGRGSEQFF. The CDR3 nucleotides read TGTGCTAGTGGTTTGGACGGGGGAAGGGGCAGTGAGCAGTTCTTC.